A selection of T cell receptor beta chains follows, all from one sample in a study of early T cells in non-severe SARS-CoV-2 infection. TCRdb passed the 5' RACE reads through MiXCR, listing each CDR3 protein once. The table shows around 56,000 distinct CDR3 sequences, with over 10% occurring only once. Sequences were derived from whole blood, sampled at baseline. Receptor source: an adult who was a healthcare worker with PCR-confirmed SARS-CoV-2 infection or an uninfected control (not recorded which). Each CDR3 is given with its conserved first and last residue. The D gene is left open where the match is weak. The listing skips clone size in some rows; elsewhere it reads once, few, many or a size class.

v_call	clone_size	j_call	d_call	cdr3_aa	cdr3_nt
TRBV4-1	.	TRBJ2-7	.	CASSQGQSSYEQYF	TGCGCCAGCAGCCAAGGACAAAGCTCCTACGAGCAGTACTTC
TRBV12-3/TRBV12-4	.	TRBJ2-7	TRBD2	CASSPLRGGGGEQYF	TGTGCCAGCAGCCCTCTCCGGGGGGGAGGAGGGGAGCAGTACTTC
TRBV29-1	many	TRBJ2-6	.	CSVEEWRGGANVLTF	TGCAGCGTTGAAGAATGGAGGGGTGGGGCCAACGTCCTGACTTTC
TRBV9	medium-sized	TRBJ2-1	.	CASSVADNEQFF	TGTGCCAGCAGCGTAGCGGACAATGAGCAGTTCTTC
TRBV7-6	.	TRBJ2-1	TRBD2	CASSYTSGTTNEQFF	TGTGCCAGCAGTTATACTAGCGGGACGACAAATGAGCAGTTCTTC
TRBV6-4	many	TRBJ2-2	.	CASSAQGSGGELFF	TGTGCCAGCAGTGCCCAGGGATCGGGCGGGGAGCTGTTTTTT
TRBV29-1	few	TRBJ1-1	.	CSGENMNTEAFF	TGCAGCGGGGAGAACATGAACACTGAAGCTTTCTTT
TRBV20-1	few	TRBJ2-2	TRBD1	CSARPDRRTTGELFF	TGCAGTGCTAGACCGGACAGGAGAACAACCGGGGAGCTGTTTTTT
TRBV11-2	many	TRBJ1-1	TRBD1	CASSWYRGPNTEAFF	TGTGCCAGCAGCTGGTACAGGGGGCCCAACACTGAAGCTTTCTTT
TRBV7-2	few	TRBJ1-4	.	CASSLDGRKLFF	TGTGCCAGCAGCTTAGATGGTCGGAAACTGTTTTTT
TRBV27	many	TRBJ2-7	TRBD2	CASSLSTGTSGSYEQYF	TGTGCCAGCAGTTTGTCAACCGGGACTAGCGGTTCCTACGAGCAGTACTTC
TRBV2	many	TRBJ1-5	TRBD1	CASNPDRGRVYQPQHF	TGTGCCAGCAACCCAGACAGGGGGCGCGTTTATCAGCCCCAGCATTTT
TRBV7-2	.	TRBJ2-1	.	CASSFRSSYNEQFF	TGTGCCAGCAGCTTCCGGAGCTCCTACAATGAGCAGTTCTTC
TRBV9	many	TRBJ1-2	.	CASSPHASFKEHGYTF	TGTGCCAGCAGCCCTCACGCCAGTTTTAAGGAGCATGGCTACACCTTC
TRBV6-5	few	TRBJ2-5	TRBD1	CASSSPTGVEKETQYF	TGTGCCAGCAGTTCCCCGACAGGGGTGGAGAAAGAGACCCAGTACTTC
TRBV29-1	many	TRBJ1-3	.	CSVEDLAVVSGNTIYF	TGCAGCGTTGAAGATCTCGCGGTAGTCTCTGGAAACACCATATATTTT
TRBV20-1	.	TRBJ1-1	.	CSAREDSWNTEAFF	TGCAGTGCTAGAGAGGACTCCTGGAACACTGAAGCTTTCTTT
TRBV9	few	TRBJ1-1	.	CASSPRSDRLNTEAFF	TGTGCCAGCAGCCCCAGATCCGACAGGCTGAACACTGAAGCTTTCTTT
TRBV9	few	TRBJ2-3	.	CASSVSSTDTQYF	TGTGCCAGCAGCGTGTCAAGCACAGATACGCAGTATTTT
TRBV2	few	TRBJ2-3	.	CASRTLRDYTQYF	TGTGCCAGCAGAACTCTCCGGGACTATACGCAGTATTTT
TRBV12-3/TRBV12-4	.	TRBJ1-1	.	CASTPGPNTEAFF	TGTGCCAGCACCCCTGGTCCGAACACTGAAGCTTTCTTT
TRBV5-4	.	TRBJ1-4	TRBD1	CASNRGPNEKLFF	TGTGCCAGCAACAGGGGCCCTAATGAAAAACTGTTTTTT
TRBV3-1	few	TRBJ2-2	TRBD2	CASSQFAGANTGELFF	TGTGCCAGCAGCCAGTTTGCGGGGGCGAACACCGGGGAGCTGTTTTTT
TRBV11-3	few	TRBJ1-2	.	CASSHYAQGVTGYTF	TGTGCCAGCAGCCACTACGCACAGGGAGTAACTGGCTACACCTTC
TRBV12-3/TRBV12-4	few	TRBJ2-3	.	CASSPPTTSTDTQYF	TGTGCCAGCAGTCCTCCCACGACTAGCACAGATACGCAGTATTTT
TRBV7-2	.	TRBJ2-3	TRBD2	CASSLLLAEGVRYF	TGTGCCAGCAGCTTATTACTAGCGGAGGGGGTCCGGTATTTT